The present TCR beta chain was sequenced within a study of T-cell reconstitution after alpha-beta-depleted transplantation in children. V was trimmed by 5 bases and J by 0 bases, leaving 14 bases between them. This CDR3 spans 16 amino acids. The germline V gene encodes CDR1 SNHLY and CDR2 FYNNEI. Unique molecular identifiers featured in how the TCRbeta library was prepared. Each CDR3 protein is one row after TCRdb ran MiXCR on the PCR reads. The table shows about 610,000 distinct CDR3 sequences, with about 10% occurring only once. This TCR was recovered from a human donor who donated a stem cell graft to a child with acute myeloid leukemia. The chain has TRBV2 and TRBJ2-4; maybe TRBD2 (6 bases). The source was PBMCs from the stem cell graft donor, collected from the stem cell graft. The CDR3 nucleotides are TGTGCCAGCAGTCTAGCTGGGACTTTAGCCAAAAACATTCAGTACTTC. Translation: CASSLAGTLAKNIQYF.